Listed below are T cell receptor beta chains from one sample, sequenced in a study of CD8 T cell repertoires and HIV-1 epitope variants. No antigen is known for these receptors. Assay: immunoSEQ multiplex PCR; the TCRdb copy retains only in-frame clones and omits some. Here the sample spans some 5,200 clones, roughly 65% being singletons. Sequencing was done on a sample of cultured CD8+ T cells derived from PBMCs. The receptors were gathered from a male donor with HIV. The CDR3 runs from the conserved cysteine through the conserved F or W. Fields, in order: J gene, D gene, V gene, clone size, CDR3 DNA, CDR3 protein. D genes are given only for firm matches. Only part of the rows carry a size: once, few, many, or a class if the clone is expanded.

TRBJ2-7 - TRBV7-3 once TGTGCCAGCAGCTTAACAGGGCTTGACGAGCAGTACTTC CASSLTGLDEQYF
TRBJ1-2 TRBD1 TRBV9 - TGTGCCAGCAGCGAGCCCTGGACAGGGGGCCATGGCTACACCTTC CASSEPWTGGHGYTF
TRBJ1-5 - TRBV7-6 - TGTGCCAGCAGCGATCACAATCAGCCCCAGCATTTT CASSDHNQPQHF
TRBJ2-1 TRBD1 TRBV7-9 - TGTGCCAGCAGCTTACTAGGACAGGGCGGGGATGAGCAGTTCTTC CASSLLGQGGDEQFF
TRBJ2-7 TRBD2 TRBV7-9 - TGTGCCAGCAGCGGAAGCGGGAGAAAGGCGTACGAGCAGTACTTC CASSGSGRKAYEQYF
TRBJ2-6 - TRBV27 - TGTGCCAGCAGGCCGTCCCCAGCGGCTGGGGCCAACGTCCTGACTTTC CASRPSPAAGANVLTF
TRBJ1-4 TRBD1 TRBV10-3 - TGTGCCATCAGTGACCGGACAGGGCGGAATGAAAAACTGTTTTTT CAISDRTGRNEKLFF
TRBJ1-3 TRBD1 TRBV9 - TGTGCCAGCAGCGAAGGACAGGGGGTCTCTGGAAACACCATATATTTT CASSEGQGVSGNTIYF
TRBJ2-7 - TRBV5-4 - TGTGCCAGCAGCTTGGAAGGTAGCTTCTACGAGCAGTACTTC CASSLEGSFYEQYF
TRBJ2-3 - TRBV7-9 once TGTGCCAGCAGCGTAGGTGACAGTTCAGATACGCAGTATTTT CASSVGDSSDTQYF
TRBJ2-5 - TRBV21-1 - TGTGCCAGCAGCAAAGGGACTAGCGGGGGGTATGTTCCTGAGACCCAGTACTTC CASSKGTSGGYVPETQYF
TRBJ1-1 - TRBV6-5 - TGTGCCAGCAGTTACGCAGAATCGAACACTGAAGCTTTCTTT CASSYAESNTEAFF
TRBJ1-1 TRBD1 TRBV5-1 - TGCGCCAGCAGGGGGGAGGGGGCAACTGAAGCTTTCTTT CASRGEGATEAFF
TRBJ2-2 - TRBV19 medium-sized TGTGCCAGTAGTATAGTTGTACTTAACACCGGGGAGCTGTTTTTT CASSIVVLNTGELFF
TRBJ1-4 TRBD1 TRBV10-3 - TGTGCCATCAGTGTAACACAGGGGGCTGAAAAACTGTTTTTT CAISVTQGAEKLFF
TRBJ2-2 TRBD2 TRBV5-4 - TGTGCCAGCAGCCGTCCCGGACTAGCGGAAACCGGGGAGCTGTTTTTT CASSRPGLAETGELFF
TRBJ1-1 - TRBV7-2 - TGTGCCAGCAGCTTACACGGTCCGGGGGCGGGTGACACTGAAGCTTTCTTT CASSLHGPGAGDTEAFF
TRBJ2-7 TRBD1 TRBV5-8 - TGTGCCAGCAGCTTGGGGACAGGGACATCCTACGAGCAGTACTTC CASSLGTGTSYEQYF
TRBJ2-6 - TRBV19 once TGTGCCAGTAGTATAGATCAGGGGTCTGGGGCCAACGTCCTGACTTTC CASSIDQGSGANVLTF
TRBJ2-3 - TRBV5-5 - TGTGCCAGCATCACCGGGACACTGAGCACAGATACGCAGTATTTT CASITGTLSTDTQYF
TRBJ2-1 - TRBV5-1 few TGCGCCAGCAGCTTCGGCCAGGGAATTATATATGAGCAGTTCTTC CASSFGQGIIYEQFF
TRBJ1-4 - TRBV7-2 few TGTGCCAGCAGCCTCCCGGGTCTTGAAAAACTGTTTTTT CASSLPGLEKLFF
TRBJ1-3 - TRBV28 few TGTGCCAGCTCGTGGAGGGTGATCTCTGGAAACACCATATATTTT CASSWRVISGNTIYF
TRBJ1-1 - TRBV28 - TGTGCCAGCAGTTTATTGCTGGGGAGAACTGAAGCTTTCTTT CASSLLLGRTEAFF
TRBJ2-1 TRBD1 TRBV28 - TGTGCCACCCGGCCCGACAGGGGGAATGAGCAGTTCTTC CATRPDRGNEQFF
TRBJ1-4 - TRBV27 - TGTGCCAGCAGTCCCTGGGTCCTTAATGAAAAACTGTTTTTT CASSPWVLNEKLFF
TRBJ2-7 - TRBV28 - TGTGCCAGCAGTTTTCAGGGCTCCTACGAGCAGTACTTC CASSFQGSYEQYF
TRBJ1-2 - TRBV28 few TGTGCCAGCAGTCTGGACCCGACAGATTTTAACTATGGCTACACCTTC CASSLDPTDFNYGYTF
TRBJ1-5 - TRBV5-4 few TGTGCCAGTACCGCCCGGCGGAGGCTGGCCGGGACTGCTGATCAGCCCCAGCATTTT CASTARRRLAGTADQPQHF
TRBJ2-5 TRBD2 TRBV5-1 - TGCGCCAGCAGCTTTGGCCCTAGCGGATCAGAGACCCAGTACTTC CASSFGPSGSETQYF
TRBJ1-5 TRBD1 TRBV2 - TGTGCCAGCAGGGCTGGGACAGGGGGATTCAATCAGCCCCAGCATTTT CASRAGTGGFNQPQHF
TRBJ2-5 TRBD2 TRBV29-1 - TGCAGCGTTGAAGGACTAGCGGGAGTAGAAGAGACCCAGTACTTC CSVEGLAGVEETQYF
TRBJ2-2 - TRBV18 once TGTGCCAGCTCGCCAAGAAGGCTGGAGAACACCGGGGAGCTGTTTTTT CASSPRRLENTGELFF
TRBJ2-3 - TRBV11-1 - TGTGCCAGCAGCCCGGACTTAGATACGCAGTATTTT CASSPDLDTQYF
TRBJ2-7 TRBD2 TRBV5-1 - TGCGCCAGCAGCTTGGAGGCTAGCGGGAGCGTTGAGTACGAGCAGTACTTC CASSLEASGSVEYEQYF
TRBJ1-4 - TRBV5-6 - TGTGCCAGCAGCCGGGGTGCGAATGAAAAACTGTTTTTT CASSRGANEKLFF
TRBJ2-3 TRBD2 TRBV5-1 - TGCGCCAGCAGCTTTGGGGCGGGGGGCACAGATACGCAGTATTTT CASSFGAGGTDTQYF
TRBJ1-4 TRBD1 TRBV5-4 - TGTGCCAGCAGCGCGACATCGGGACAGGGGATTCCGGGTGAAAAACTGTTTTTT CASSATSGQGIPGEKLFF
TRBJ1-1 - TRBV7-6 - TGTGCCAGCAGCGTCAGCCAGGGGATGAACACTGAAGCTTTCTTT CASSVSQGMNTEAFF
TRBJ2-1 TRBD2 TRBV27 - TGTGCCAGCAGTTTAGCCAGCGGGGGGGCCGTTGAGCAGTTCTTC CASSLASGGAVEQFF
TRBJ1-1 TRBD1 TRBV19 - TGTGCCAGTAGTATTCCCAGGGGGCTCGGGAGTAGGACTGAAGCTTTCTTT CASSIPRGLGSRTEAFF
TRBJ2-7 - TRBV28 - TGTGCCAGCAGTTTATCCGAACTAGTACTACGGGACGAGCAGTACTTC CASSLSELVLRDEQYF
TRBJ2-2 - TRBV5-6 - TGTGCCAGCAGCTTCGAACCGTGGGAGGCCACCGGGGAGCTGTTTTTT CASSFEPWEATGELFF
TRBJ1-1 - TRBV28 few TGTGCCAGCAGTTCCGGACAGCTGAACACTGAAGCTTTCTTT CASSSGQLNTEAFF
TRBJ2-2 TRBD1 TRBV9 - TGTGCCAGCAGCGTAGTGGGACAGGGGAACACCGGGGAGCTGTTTTTT CASSVVGQGNTGELFF
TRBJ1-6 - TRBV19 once TGTGCCAGTAGTATAGACAGGGGTTCACCCCTCCACTTT CASSIDRGSPLHF
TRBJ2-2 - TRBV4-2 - TGTGCCAGCAGCCCCGACAGGAACACCGGGGAGCTGTTTTTT CASSPDRNTGELFF
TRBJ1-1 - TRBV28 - TGTGCCAGCAGCAGCTCAGATGCGAGCACTGAAGCTTTCTTT CASSSSDASTEAFF
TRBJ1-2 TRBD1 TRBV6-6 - TGTGCCAGCAGTTACTCTGACAGGGGCTATGGCTACACCTTC CASSYSDRGYGYTF
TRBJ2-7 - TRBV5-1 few TGCGCCAGCAGCTTGGCCTGGGAGGGGGCAAGCGAGCAGTACTTC CASSLAWEGASEQYF